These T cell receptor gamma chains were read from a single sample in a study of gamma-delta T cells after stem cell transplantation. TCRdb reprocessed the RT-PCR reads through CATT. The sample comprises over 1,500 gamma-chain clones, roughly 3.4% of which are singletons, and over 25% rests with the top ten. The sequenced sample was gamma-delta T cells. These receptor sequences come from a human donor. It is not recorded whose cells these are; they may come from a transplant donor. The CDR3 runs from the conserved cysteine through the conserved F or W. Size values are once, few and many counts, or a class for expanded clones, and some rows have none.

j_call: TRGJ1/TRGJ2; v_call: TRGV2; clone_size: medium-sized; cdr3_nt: TGTGCCACCTGGGACGGGCGTGGTTATAAGAAACTCTTT; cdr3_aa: CATWDGRGYKKLF
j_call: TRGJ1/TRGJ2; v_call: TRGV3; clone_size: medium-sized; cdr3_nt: TGTGCCACCTGGGACAGTTTTAAGAAACTCTTT; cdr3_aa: CATWDSFKKLF
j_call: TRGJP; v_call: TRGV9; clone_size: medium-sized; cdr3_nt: TGTGCCTTGTGGGAGGCCCAGGCGGAGTTGGGCAAAAAAATCAAGGTATTT; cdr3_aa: CALWEAQAELGKKIKVF
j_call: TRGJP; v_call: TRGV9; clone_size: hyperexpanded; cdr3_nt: TGTGCCTTGTGGGAGGTGCAAGAGTTGGGCAAAAAAATCAAGGTATTT; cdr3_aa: CALWEVQELGKKIKVF
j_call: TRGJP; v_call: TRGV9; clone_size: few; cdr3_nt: TGTGCCTTGTGGGAGGTGGTCCCCCAGTTGGGCAAAAAAATCAAGGTATTT; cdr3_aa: CALWEVVPQLGKKIKVF
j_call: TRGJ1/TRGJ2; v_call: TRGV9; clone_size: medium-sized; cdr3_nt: TGTGCCTTGTGGGAGGTTTATTATAAGAAACTCTTT; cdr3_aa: CALWEVYYKKLF
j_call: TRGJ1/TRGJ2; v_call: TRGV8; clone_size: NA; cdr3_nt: TGTGCCACCTGGGATAAGAAACTCTTT; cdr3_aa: CATWDKKLF
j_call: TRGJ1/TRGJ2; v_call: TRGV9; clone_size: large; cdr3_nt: TGTGCCTTGTCTTATTATAAGAAACTCTTT; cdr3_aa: CALSYYKKLF
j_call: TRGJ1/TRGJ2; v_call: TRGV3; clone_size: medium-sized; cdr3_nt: TGTGCCACCTGGGACAGGCCATTCGAATATAAGAAACTCTTT; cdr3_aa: CATWDRPFEYKKLF
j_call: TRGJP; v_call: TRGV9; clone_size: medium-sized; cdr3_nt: TGTGCCTTGTGGGAGGTGCAGTTCTCAGAGTTGGGCAAAAAAATCAAGGTATTT; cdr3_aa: CALWEVQFSELGKKIKVF
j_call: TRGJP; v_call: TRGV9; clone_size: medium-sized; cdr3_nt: TGTGCCTTGTGGGCCGGGGAGTTGGGCAAAAAAATCAAGGTATTT; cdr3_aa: CALWAGELGKKIKVF
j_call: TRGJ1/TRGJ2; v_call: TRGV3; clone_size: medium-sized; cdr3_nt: TGTGCCACCTGGGACAGGCGATATTATAAGAAACTCTTT; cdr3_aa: CATWDRRYYKKLF
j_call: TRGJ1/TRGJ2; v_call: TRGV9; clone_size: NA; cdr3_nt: TGTGCCTTGTGGGAGGAGAAGAAGAAACTCTTT; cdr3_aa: CALWEEKKKLF
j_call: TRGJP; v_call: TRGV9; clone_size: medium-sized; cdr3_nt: TGTGCCTTGTGGGAAAAAGAGTTGGGCAAAAAAATCAAGGTATTT; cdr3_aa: CALWEKELGKKIKVF
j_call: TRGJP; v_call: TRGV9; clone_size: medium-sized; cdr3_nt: TGTGCCTTGTGGGAGGTGTTCGGGTTGGGCAAAAAAATCAAGGTATTT; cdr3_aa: CALWEVFGLGKKIKVF
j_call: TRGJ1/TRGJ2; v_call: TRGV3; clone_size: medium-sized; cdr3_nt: TGTGCCACCTGGGACAGGCCGGTTTATTATAAGAAACTCTTT; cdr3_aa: CATWDRPVYYKKLF
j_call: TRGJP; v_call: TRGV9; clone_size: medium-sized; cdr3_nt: TGTGCCTTGTGGGAGGCCCTCGGAGAGTTGGGCAAAAAAATCAAGGTATTT; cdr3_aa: CALWEALGELGKKIKVF
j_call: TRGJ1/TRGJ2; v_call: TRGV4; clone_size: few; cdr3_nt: TGTGCCACTTGGGATGCTCGACCCCCCCCTCGGGGTAAGAAACTCTTT; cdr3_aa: CATWDARPPPRGKKLF
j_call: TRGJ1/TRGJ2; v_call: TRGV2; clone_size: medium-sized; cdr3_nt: TGTGCCACCTGGGACCGCCGGGGAAATTATTATAAGAAACTCTTT; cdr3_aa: CATWDRRGNYYKKLF
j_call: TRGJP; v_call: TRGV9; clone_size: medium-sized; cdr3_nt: TGTGCCTTGTGGGAGTCACAAGAGTTGGGCAAAAAAATCAAGGTATTT; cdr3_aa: CALWESQELGKKIKVF
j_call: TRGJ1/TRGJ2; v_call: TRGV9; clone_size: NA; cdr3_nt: TGTGCCTTGTGGGAGGCCCCCTTACTTAATTATTATAAGAAACTCTTT; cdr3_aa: CALWEAPLLNYYKKLF
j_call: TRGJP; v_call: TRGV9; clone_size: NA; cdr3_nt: TGTGCCTTGTGGGAGGTCCCAAACTTACAAGAGTTGGGCAAAAAAATCAAGGTATTT; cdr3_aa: CALWEVPNLQELGKKIKVF
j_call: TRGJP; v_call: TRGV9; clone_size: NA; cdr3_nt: TGTGCCTTGTGGGAGGGGGGACAAGAGTTGGGCAAAAAAATCAAGGTATTT; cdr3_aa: CALWEGGQELGKKIKVF
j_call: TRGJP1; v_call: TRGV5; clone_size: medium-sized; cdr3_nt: TGTGCCACCTGGGACCCAAATCTGAGCTGGTTCAAGATATTT; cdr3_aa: CATWDPNLSWFKIF
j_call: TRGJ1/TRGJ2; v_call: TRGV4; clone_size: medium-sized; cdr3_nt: TGTGCCACCTGGGATAATTATTATAAGAAACTCTTT; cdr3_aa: CATWDNYYKKLF
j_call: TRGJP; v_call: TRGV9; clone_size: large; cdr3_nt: TGTGCCTTGTGGGAGTACCAAGAGTTGGGCAAAAAAATCAAGGTATTT; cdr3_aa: CALWEYQELGKKIKVF
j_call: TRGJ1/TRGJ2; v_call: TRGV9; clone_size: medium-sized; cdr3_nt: TGTGCCTTGTGGGAGGTGCTTATTTATTATAAGAAACTCTTT; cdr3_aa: CALWEVLIYYKKLF
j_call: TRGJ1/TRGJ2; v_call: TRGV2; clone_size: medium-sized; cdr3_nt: TGTGCCACCTGGGACGGGCCGCCAGATTATTATAAGAAACTCTTT; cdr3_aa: CATWDGPPDYYKKLF
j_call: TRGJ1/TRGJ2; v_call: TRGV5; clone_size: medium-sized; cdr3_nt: TGTGCCACCTGGGACAGGCTTTTCCCTCTCTTT; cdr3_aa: CATWDRLFPLF
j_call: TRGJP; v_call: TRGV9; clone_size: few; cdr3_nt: TGTGCCTTGTGGGCCCCCCAAGAGTTGGGCAAAAAAATCAAGGTATTT; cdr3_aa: CALWAPQELGKKIKVF
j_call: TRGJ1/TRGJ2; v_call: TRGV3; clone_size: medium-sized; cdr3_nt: TGTGCCACCTGGGACAGGCTGAATTATAAGAAACTCTTT; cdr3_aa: CATWDRLNYKKLF
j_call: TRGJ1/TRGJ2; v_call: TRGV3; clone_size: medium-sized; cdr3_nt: TGTGCCACCTGGGACAGGTATTATAAGAAACTCTTT; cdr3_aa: CATWDRYYKKLF
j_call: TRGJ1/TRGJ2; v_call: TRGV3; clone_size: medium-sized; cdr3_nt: TGTGCCACCTGGGACAGGACGGATTATAAGAAACTCTTT; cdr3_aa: CATWDRTDYKKLF
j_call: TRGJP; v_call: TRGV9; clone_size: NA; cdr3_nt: TGTGCCTTGTGGGAGGTGCCCGAACAAGAGTTGGGCAAAAAAATCAAGGTATTT; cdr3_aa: CALWEVPEQELGKKIKVF
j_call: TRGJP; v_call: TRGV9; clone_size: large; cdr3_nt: TGTGCCTTGTGGGAGGTAATATCGGAGTTGGGCAAAAAAATCAAGGTATTT; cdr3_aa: CALWEVISELGKKIKVF
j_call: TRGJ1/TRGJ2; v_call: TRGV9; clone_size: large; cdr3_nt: TGTGCCTTGTGGGAGGGGTATAAGAAACTCTTT; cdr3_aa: CALWEGYKKLF